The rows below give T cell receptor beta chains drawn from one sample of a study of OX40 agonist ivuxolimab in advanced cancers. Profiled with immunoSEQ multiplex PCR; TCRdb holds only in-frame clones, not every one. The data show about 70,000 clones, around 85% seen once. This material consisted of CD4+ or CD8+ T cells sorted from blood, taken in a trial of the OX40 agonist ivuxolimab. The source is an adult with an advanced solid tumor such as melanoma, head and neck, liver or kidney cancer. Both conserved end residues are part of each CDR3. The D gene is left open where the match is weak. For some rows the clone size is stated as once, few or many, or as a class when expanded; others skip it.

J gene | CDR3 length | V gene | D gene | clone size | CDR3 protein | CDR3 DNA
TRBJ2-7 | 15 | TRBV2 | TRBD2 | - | CASSNGAGGRYEQYF | TGTGCCAGCAGCAACGGGGCGGGAGGGAGGTACGAGCAGTACTTC
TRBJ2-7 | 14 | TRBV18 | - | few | CASSPPGVTYEQYF | TGTGCCAGCTCACCCCCGGGGGTTACCTACGAGCAGTACTTC
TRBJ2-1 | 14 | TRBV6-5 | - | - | CASSRDRAGDEQFF | TGTGCCAGCAGTCGCGACAGGGCGGGGGATGAGCAGTTCTTC
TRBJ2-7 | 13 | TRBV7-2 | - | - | CASSFSRDTIIGW | TGTGCCAGCAGTTTTAGCAGGGACACCATAATCGGGTGG
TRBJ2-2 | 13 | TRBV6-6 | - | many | CASRDPDSGELFF | TGTGCCAGCAGGGACCCGGACAGCGGGGAGCTGTTTTTT
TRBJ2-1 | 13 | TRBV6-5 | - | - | CASRRDSYNEQFF | TGTGCCAGCCGGCGGGATAGCTACAATGAGCAGTTCTTC
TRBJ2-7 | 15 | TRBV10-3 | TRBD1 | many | CAISEGRDRPYEQYF | TGTGCCATCAGTGAGGGCCGGGACAGGCCCTACGAGCAGTACTTC
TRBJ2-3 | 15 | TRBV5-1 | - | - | CASSSQGPQTDTQYF | TGCGCCAGCAGCTCCCAGGGACCTCAAACAGATACGCAGTATTTT
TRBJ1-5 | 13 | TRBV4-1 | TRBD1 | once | CASSQTGDQPQHF | TGCGCCAGCAGCCAAACAGGGGATCAGCCCCAGCATTTT
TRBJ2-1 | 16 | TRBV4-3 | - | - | CASSRGWEDGIYEQFF | TGCGCCAGCAGCCGCGGATGGGAGGACGGGATCTATGAGCAGTTCTTC
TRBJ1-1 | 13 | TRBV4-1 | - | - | CASSPLHLTEAFF | TGCGCCAGCAGCCCCCTTCACCTCACTGAAGCTTTCTTT
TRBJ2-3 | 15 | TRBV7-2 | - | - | CASSLVGHETDTQYF | TGTGCCAGCAGCTTAGTCGGACATGAAACAGATACGCAGTATTTT
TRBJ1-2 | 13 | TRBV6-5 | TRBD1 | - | CASSPQDRGLHTF | TGTGCCAGCAGTCCCCAGGACAGGGGGCTTCACACCTTC
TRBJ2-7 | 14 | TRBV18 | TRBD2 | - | CASSPAGGSYEQYF | TGTGCCAGCTCACCAGCGGGGGGCTCCTACGAGCAGTACTTC
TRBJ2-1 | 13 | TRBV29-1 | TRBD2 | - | CSVEGGSYNEQFF | TGCAGCGTTGAGGGAGGGAGCTACAATGAGCAGTTCTTC
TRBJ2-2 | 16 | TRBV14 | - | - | CASSPTRTSNTGELFF | TGTGCCAGCAGCCCCACACGGACCTCCAACACCGGGGAGCTGTTTTTT
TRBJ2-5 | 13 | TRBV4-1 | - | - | CPRPGASRETQYF | TGCCCCCGCCCGGGGGCCTCCCGAGAGACCCAGTACTTC
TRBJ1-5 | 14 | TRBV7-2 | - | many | CASSLGVKGQPQHF | TGTGCCAGCAGCCTAGGTGTCAAGGGTCAGCCCCAGCATTTT
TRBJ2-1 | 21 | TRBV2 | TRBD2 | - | CASSAGSRGGASWLVSDEQFF | TGTGCCAGCAGTGCTGGCTCCCGCGGGGGGGCCTCCTGGCTGGTTTCGGATGAGCAGTTCTTC
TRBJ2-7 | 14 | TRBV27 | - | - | CASAWRQEAYEQYF | TGTGCCAGCGCGTGGCGACAGGAAGCCTACGAGCAGTACTTC
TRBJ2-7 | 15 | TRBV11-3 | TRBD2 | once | CASSSLAGSSYEQYF | TGTGCCAGCAGCTCTTTAGCGGGGAGCTCCTACGAGCAGTACTTC
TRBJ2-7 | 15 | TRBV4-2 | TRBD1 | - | CASSQLPGTGDEQYF | TGTGCCAGCAGCCAACTCCCCGGGACAGGGGACGAGCAGTACTTC
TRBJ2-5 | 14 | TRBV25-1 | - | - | CASSAHRVGETQYF | TGTGCCAGCAGTGCCCACAGGGTCGGAGAGACCCAGTACTTC
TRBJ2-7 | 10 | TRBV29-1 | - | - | CSVQEYEQYF | TGCAGCGTTCAGGAGTACGAGCAGTACTTC
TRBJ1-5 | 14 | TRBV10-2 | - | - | CASSLSGSNQPQHF | TGCGCCAGCAGCCTATCCGGTAGCAATCAGCCCCAGCATTTT
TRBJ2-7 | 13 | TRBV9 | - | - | CASSGTVGLEQYF | TGTGCCAGCAGCGGGACTGTAGGGCTCGAGCAGTACTTC
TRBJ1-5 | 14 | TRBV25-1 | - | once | CASSPTAGNQPQHF | TGTGCCAGCAGTCCGACGGCGGGCAATCAGCCCCAGCATTTT
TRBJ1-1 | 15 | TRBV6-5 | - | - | CASSYSNVVDTEAFF | TGTGCCAGCAGTTACTCGAACGTGGTGGACACTGAAGCTTTCTTT
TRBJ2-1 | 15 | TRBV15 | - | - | CATSSDLRRSLEQFF | TGTGCCACCAGCAGCGATCTTAGGAGGTCTCTCGAGCAGTTCTTC
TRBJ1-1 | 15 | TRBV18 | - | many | CASSPSEHGNTEAFF | TGTGCCAGCTCACCGAGTGAGCACGGTAACACTGAAGCTTTCTTT
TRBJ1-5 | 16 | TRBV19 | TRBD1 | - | CASSSQGASWNQPQHF | TGTGCCAGTAGTTCACAGGGGGCCTCGTGGAATCAGCCCCAGCATTTT
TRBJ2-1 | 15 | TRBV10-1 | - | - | CASSESGVSYNEQFF | TGCGCCAGCAGTGAGTCGGGAGTCTCCTACAATGAGCAGTTCTTC
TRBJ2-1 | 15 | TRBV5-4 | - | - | CASSYTSSSYNEQFF | TGTGCCAGCAGCTATACTAGCAGCTCCTACAATGAGCAGTTCTTC
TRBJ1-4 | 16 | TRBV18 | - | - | CASSTRMAGSNEKLFF | TGTGCCAGCTCAACAAGAATGGCAGGGAGTAATGAAAAACTGTTTTTT
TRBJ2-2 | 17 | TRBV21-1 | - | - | CASSRTSGGAGTGELFF | TGTGCCAGCAGCCGGACTAGCGGGGGGGCTGGGACCGGGGAGCTGTTTTTT
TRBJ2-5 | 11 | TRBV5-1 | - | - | CASSVQGNQYF | TGCGCCAGCAGCGTACAGGGTAACCAGTACTTC
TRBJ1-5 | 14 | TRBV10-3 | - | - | CAISLGDGNQPQHF | TGTGCCATCAGTTTGGGGGATGGCAATCAGCCCCAGCATTTT
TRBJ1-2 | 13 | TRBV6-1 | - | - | CASSDEGLGGYTF | TGTGCCAGCAGTGACGAGGGATTAGGTGGCTACACCTTC
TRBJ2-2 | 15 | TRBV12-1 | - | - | CASINRGPKTGELFF | TGTGCCAGCATAAACAGGGGTCCCAAGACCGGGGAGCTGTTTTTT
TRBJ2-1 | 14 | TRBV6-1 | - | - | CASGWGIASNEQFF | TGTGCCAGCGGGTGGGGGATAGCTTCCAATGAGCAGTTCTTC
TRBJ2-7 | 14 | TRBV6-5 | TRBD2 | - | CASSYGAGLYEQYF | TGTGCCAGCAGTTACGGAGCGGGGCTTTACGAGCAGTACTTC
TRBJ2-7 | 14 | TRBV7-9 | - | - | CASTTVARAYEQYF | TGTGCCAGCACCACCGTAGCGCGGGCCTACGAGCAGTACTTC
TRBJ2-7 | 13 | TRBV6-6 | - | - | CASSSGREYEQYF | TGTGCCAGCAGTTCGGGCAGGGAGTACGAGCAGTACTTC
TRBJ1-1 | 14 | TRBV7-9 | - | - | CASRVGLGEAEAFF | TGTGCCAGCAGGGTGGGACTGGGGGAGGCTGAAGCTTTCTTT
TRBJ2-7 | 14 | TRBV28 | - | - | CASSLLFVSYEQYF | TGTGCCAGCAGTTTATTATTCGTCTCATACGAGCAGTACTTC
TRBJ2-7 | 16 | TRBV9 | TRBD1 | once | CASSVEPSGTAYEQYF | TGTGCCAGCAGCGTGGAACCCTCCGGGACAGCGTACGAGCAGTACTTC
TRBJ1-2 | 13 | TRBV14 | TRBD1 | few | CASSWGQLFGYTF | TGTGCCAGCAGCTGGGGACAGTTGTTTGGCTACACCTTC
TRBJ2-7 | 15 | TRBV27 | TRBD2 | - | CASSWVSGGSYEQYF | TGTGCCAGCAGTTGGGTTAGCGGGGGGTCCTACGAGCAGTACTTC
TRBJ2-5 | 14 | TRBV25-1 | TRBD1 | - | CASSDRGPGETQYF | TGTGCCAGCAGTGACAGGGGGCCAGGGGAGACCCAGTACTTC
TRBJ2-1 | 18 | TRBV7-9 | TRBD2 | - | CASSLGLAGGAVVDEQFF | TGTGCCAGCAGCTTAGGTCTAGCCGGGGGGGCAGTAGTTGATGAGCAGTTCTTC
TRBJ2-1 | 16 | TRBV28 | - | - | CASIIGGLGSYNEQFF | TGTGCCAGCATTATCGGGGGTCTCGGCTCCTACAATGAGCAGTTCTTC
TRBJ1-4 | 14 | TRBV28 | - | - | CASSSLSLLEKLFF | TGTGCCAGCAGTTCTCTCAGCCTACTGGAAAAACTGTTTTTT
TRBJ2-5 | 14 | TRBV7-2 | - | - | CASSFTALQETQYF | TGTGCCAGCAGCTTTACAGCCTTGCAAGAGACCCAGTACTTC
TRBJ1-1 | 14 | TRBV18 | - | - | CASSPPSLVTEAFF | TGTGCCAGCTCACCTCCGAGCCTGGTGACTGAAGCTTTCTTT
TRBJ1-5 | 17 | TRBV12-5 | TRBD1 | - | CASAPIWDSTYNQPQHF | TGTGCTAGTGCCCCCATATGGGACAGCACGTACAATCAGCCCCAGCATTTT
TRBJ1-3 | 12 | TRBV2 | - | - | CASNPGGNTIYF | TGTGCCAGCAATCCAGGGGGAAACACCATATATTTT
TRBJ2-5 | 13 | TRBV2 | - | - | CASSDTGGQTQYF | TGTGCCAGCAGTGATACGGGGGGCCAGACCCAGTACTTC